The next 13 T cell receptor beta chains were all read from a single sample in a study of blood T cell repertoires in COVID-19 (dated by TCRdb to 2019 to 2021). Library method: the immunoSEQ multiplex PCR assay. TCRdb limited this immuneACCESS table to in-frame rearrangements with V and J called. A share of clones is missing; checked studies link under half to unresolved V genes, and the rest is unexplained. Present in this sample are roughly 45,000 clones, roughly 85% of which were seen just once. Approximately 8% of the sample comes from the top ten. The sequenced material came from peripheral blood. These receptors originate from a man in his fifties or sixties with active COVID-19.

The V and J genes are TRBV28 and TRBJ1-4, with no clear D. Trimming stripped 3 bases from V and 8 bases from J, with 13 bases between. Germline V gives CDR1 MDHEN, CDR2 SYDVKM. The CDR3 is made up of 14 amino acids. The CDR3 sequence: CASSLFGSGEKLFF. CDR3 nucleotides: TGTGCCAGCAGTTTGTTTGGGAGTGGGGAAAAACTGTTTTTT.

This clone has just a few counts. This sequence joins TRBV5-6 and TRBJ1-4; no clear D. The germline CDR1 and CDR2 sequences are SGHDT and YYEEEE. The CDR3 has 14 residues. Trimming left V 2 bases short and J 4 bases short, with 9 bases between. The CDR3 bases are TGTGCCAGCAGCTTAAAGGAGTTTAATGAAAAACTGTTTTTT. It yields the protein CASSLKEFNEKLFF.

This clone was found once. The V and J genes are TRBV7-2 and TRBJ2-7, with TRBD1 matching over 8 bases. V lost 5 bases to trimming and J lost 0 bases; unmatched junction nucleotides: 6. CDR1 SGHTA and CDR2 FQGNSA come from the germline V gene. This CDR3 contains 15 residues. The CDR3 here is CASSVTGANSYEQYF. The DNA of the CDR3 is TGTGCCAGCAGCGTGACAGGGGCGAACTCCTACGAGCAGTACTTC.

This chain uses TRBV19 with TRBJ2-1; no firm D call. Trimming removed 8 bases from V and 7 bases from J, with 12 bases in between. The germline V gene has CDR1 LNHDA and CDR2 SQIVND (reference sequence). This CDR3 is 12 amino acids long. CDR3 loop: CASSSAVNEQFF. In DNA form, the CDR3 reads TGTGCCAGTTCATCGGCGGTGAATGAGCAGTTCTTC.

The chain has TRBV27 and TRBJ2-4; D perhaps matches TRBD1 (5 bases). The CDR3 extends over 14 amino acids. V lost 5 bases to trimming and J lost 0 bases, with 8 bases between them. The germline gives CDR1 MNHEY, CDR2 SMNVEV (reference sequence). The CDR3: CASSATVAKNIQYF. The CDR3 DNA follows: TGTGCCAGCAGTGCGACAGTAGCCAAAAACATTCAGTACTTC.

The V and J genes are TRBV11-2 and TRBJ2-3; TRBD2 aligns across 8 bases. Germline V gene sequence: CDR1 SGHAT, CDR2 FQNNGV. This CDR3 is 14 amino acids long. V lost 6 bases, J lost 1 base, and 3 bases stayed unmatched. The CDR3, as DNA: TGTGCCAGCAGATCGACTAGCGGCACAGATACGCAGTATTTT. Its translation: CASRSTSGTDTQYF. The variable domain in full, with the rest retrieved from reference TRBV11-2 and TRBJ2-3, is EAGVAQSPRYKIIEKRQSVAFWCNPISGHATLYWYQQILGQGPKLLIQFQNNGVVDDSQLPKDRFSAERLKGVDSTLKIQPAKLEDSAVYLCASRSTSGTDTQYFGPGTRLTVL.

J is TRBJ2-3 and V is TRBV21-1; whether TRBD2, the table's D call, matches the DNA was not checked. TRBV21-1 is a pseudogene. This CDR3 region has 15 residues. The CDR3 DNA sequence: TGTGCCAGCAGCAACCCTAGCGCTGGCACAGATACGCAGTATTTT. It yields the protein CASSNPSAGTDTQYF.

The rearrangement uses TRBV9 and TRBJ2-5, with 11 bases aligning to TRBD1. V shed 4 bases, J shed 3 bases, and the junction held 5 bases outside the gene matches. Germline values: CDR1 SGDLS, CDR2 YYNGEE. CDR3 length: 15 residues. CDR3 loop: CASSPRTGGEETQYF. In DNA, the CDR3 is TGTGCCAGCAGCCCTCGGACAGGGGGCGAAGAGACCCAGTACTTC. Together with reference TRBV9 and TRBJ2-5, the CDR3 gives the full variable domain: DSGVTQTPKHLITATGQRVTLRCSPRSGDLSVYWYQQSLDQGLQFLIQYYNGEERAKGNILERFSAQQFPDLHSELNLSSLELGDSALYFCASSPRTGGEETQYFGPGTRLLVL.

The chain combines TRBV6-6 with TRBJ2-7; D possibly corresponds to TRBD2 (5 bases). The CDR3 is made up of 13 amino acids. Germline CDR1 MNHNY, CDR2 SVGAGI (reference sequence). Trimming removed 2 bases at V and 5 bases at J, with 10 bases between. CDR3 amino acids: CASSYPRGDEQYF. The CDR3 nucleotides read TGTGCCAGCAGTTACCCTCGGGGTGACGAGCAGTACTTC.

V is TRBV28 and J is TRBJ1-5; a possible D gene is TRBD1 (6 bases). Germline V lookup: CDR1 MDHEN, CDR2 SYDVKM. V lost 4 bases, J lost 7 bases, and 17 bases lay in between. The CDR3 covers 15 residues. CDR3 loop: CASSSPGGAYQPQHF. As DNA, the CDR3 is TGTGCCAGCAGTTCCCCGGGGGGCGCGTACCAGCCCCAGCATTTT.

The CDR3: CASIKNRDTEAFF. DNA for the CDR3: TGTGCCAGTATTAAAAACCGGGACACTGAAGCTTTCTTT. The chain couples TRBV19 to TRBJ1-1; D gene uncertain. The length of the CDR3 is 13 residues. Per germline, CDR1 LNHDA and CDR2 SQIVND (reference sequence). Deletions cut 7 bases from V and 3 bases from J, with 12 bases between.

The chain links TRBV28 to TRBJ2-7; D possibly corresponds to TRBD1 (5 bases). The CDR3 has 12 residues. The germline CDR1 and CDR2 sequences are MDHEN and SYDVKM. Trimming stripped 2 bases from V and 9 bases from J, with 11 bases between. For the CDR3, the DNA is TGTGCCAGCAGTTTAAGGCAGGGTGGGCAGTACTTC. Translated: CASSLRQGGQYF.

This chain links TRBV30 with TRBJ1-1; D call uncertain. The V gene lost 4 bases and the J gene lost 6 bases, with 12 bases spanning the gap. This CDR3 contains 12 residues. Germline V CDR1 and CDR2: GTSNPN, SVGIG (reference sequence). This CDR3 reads CAWKGGSAEAFF. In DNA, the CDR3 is TGTGCCTGGAAAGGAGGGTCCGCTGAAGCTTTCTTT.